This entry features one TCR beta chain sequence. The germline V gene encodes CDR1 MNHNY and CDR2 SVGAGI (reference sequence). The CDR3 runs to 15 residues. V was pared by 6 bases and J by 4 bases, with 5 bases of the junction left unmatched. Amplification used 60 Vbeta primers and 13 Jbeta primers. Measured with immunoSEQ multiplex PCR; TCRdb has only the in-frame clones, and not every one. The listing records approximately 150,000 clones. This sample is drawn from a study of cytomegalovirus exposure and HLA in healthy donors. The V gene is TRBV6-6, the J gene TRBJ2-3; the match to TRBD1 covers 12 bases. The source material was PBMCs. The TCR was taken from a woman aged 18-35 years in good health and CMV-seronegative. The CDR3 is CASSEGDRGPDTQYF. CDR3 coding DNA: TGTGCCAGCAGCGAAGGGGACAGGGGGCCAGATACGCAGTATTTT.